These 31 T cell receptor beta chains originate from one sample sequenced in a study of T cell repertoires in cytomegalovirus infection. TCRdb reanalysed the reads using MiXCR and keeps one entry per CDR3 protein. There are about 150,000 distinct CDR3 sequences in the sample; 23% occur only once, and about 10% lies in the top ten. Sequenced material: PBMCs. The receptors were gathered from a human donor in good health (CMV status not recorded). Some clones in this sample may be carry-over from other donors' samples.

The gene calls are TRBV5-6 and TRBJ2-3; perhaps TRBD2 as D (6 bases). CDR1 SGHDT and CDR2 YYEEEE come from the germline V gene. V shed 4 bases and J shed 4 bases, with 16 bases lying between them. This CDR3 spans 15 amino acids. CDR3 bases: TGTGCCAGCAGCGCCGGGACTTCGAGGGCAGATACGCAGTATTTT. It is translated as CASSAGTSRADTQYF.

This chain joins TRBV29-1 and TRBJ2-7, with 8 nucleotides matching TRBD1. The CDR3 sequence is 14 residues long. Germline CDR1 and CDR2: SQVTM and ANQGSEA. Trimming cost V 1 base and J 4 bases; bases outside gene matches: 6. CDR3 in DNA: TGCAGCGTTGAAGCGGCAGGGGGCAGGTACGAGCAGTACTTC. Its protein product is CSVEAAGGRYEQYF.

V usage is TRBV9 and J usage is TRBJ1-1; D is unresolved. V dropped 0 bases and J dropped 0 bases, with 9 bases sitting between them. The CDR3 consists of 15 residues. Germline lookup yields CDR1 SGDLS and CDR2 YYNGEE. The CDR3 is CASSVGAEMNTEAFF. DNA of the CDR3: TGTGCCAGCAGCGTAGGTGCGGAGATGAACACTGAAGCTTTCTTT.

This clonotype was seen repeatedly, ten times or more. The gene calls are TRBV19 and TRBJ2-5; the match to TRBD1 covers 9 bases. Germline loops: CDR1 LNHDA, CDR2 SQIVND (reference sequence). The J segment lost 1 base and the V segment lost 6 bases, leaving 6 bases of the junction unmatched. The CDR3 is 15 amino acids. The CDR3 sequence: CASSRDRETQETQYF. CDR3 DNA sequence: TGTGCCAGTAGCCGGGACAGGGAAACCCAAGAGACCCAGTACTTC.

This clonotype was counted ten times or more. The V and J genes are TRBV7-2 and TRBJ1-1, with D tentatively TRBD1 (6 bases). There are 16 residues in the CDR3. Germline V gene lookup returns CDR1 SGHTA and CDR2 FQGNSA. Trimming stripped 7 bases from V and 1 base from J, with 19 bases between. Here the CDR3 DNA reads TGTGCCAGCACTGGACGTCAACAGGGCCGGAACACTGAAGCTTTCTTT. It translates to CASTGRQQGRNTEAFF.

The V gene is TRBV5-1, the J gene TRBJ2-3; no clear D. The V end was cut by 0 bases, the J end by 4 bases, with 12 bases between. CDR3 length: 15 residues. The germline V gene has CDR1 SGHRS and CDR2 YFSETQ. CDR3 loop: CASSLEGNGPDTQYF. The CDR3 DNA is TGCGCCAGCAGCTTGGAAGGGAACGGGCCAGATACGCAGTATTTT.

About this clonotype: This sequence may be a read error, since a much larger clone differs from it by one base. The CDR3 end shows no conserved phenylalanine or tryptophan, and so a read error is likely. J is TRBJ1-5 and V is TRBV7-2; the D is unclear. Per the germline V gene, CDR1 is SGHTA and CDR2 is FQGNSA. The CDR3 sequence is 13 residues long. Trimming pared 5 bases from V and 0 bases from J, leaving 5 bases between. In nucleotides, the CDR3 is TGTGCCAGCAGCCCAGCTAGCAATCAGCCCCAGCATGTT. Protein: CASSPASNQPQHV.

This clonotype is labeled medium-sized. The gene calls are TRBV28 and TRBJ2-7, with 11 positions matching TRBD2. The CDR3 sequence is 14 residues long. V gave up 6 bases and J gave up 4 bases; unmatched junction bases: 5. Germline V CDR1 and CDR2: MDHEN, SYDVKM. CDR3 in amino acids: CASSLLAGGYEQYF. CDR3 bases: TGTGCCAGCAGCTTGCTAGCGGGAGGTTACGAGCAGTACTTC.

This clonotype was observed many times. This chain uses TRBV7-2 with TRBJ2-7, with D perhaps TRBD1 (6 bases). Germline values: CDR1 SGHTA, CDR2 FQGNSA. This CDR3 spans 15 amino acids. Trimming cost V 8 bases and J 2 bases, with 19 bases left between them. The CDR3 region is CASRPSGTSTYEQYF. The CDR3 coding sequence is TGTGCCAGCCGCCCTTCCGGGACAAGTACCTACGAGCAGTACTTC.

This rearrangement joins TRBV5-8 to TRBJ1-5; D call uncertain. The CDR3 runs 14 residues. Trimming took off 4 bases at V and 4 bases at J, with 12 bases between the two ends. CDR1 and CDR2 from the germline V gene are SGHTS and YDEGEE. The CDR3 nucleotides are TGTGCCAGCAGCCTCCGGGCGGCTAATCAGCCCCAGCATTTT. Protein: CASSLRAANQPQHF.

This chain joins TRBV30 and TRBJ1-1; 7 bases line up with TRBD1. V lost 1 base, J lost 6 bases, and 8 bases stayed unmatched. CDR1 is GTSNPN, CDR2 SVGIG, per germline (reference sequence). This CDR3 is 14 amino acids long. CDR3 coding DNA: TGTGCCTGGAGTGGCCGACAGGGTAAGGCTGAAGCTTTCTTT. Translated, it gives CAWSGRQGKAEAFF.

This clonotype was counted between two and nine times. The chain recombines TRBV30 with TRBJ2-3, with unresolved D. The CDR3 covers 13 residues. CDR1 and CDR2 (germline): GTSNPN, SVGIG (reference sequence). Trimming removed 4 bases from V and 1 base from J, with 9 bases in between. CDR3 DNA: TGTGCCTGGATGCTTTGGGGCACAGATACGCAGTATTTT. It yields the protein CAWMLWGTDTQYF.

The V call is TRBV20-1, the J call TRBJ2-7; D not resolved. Trimming took off 3 bases at V and 3 bases at J, with 15 bases between the two ends. Germline V gives CDR1 DFQATT, CDR2 SNEGSKA (reference sequence). This CDR3 region has 14 residues. The CDR3 DNA is TGCAGTGCTAGTTACTCCGCCTCTAGCTACGAGCAGTACTTC. Amino acid sequence: CSASYSASSYEQYF.

This clonotype was detected ten times or more. The chain uses TRBV7-6 and TRBJ2-1, with TRBD2 matching 10 bases. V was pared by 4 bases and J by 8 bases, with 14 bases of the junction left unmatched. The CDR3 loop spans 17 amino acids. Germline V gene sequence: CDR1 SGHVS, CDR2 FNYEAQ. The DNA of the CDR3 is TGTGCCAGCAGCTACGGACTAGCGGCAGCCCGGCAGGATGAGCAGTTCTTC. Protein: CASSYGLAAARQDEQFF.

This clonotype was counted once. A much larger clone differs by one base, so this may be a read error. The rearrangement links TRBV11-2 to TRBJ1-2; D is uncertain. The CDR3 totals 15 residues. Germline V gives CDR1 SGHAT, CDR2 FQNNGV. The DNA for the CDR3 is TGTGCCAGCAGCATTACCCTTTTAGGCGCTGATGGCTTCACCTTC. Translated: CASSITLLGADGFTF.

The genes are TRBV5-1 and TRBJ2-3, with D tentatively TRBD1 (6 bases). Germline V gene sequence: CDR1 SGHRS, CDR2 YFSETQ. Deletions cut 2 bases from V and 6 bases from J, with 25 bases between. The CDR3 contains 18 residues. The DNA of the CDR3 is TGCGCCAGCAGCTTAGGCATAGGGACACCTTTCCTGAGGGATACGCAGTATTTT. This gives the protein CASSLGIGTPFLRDTQYF.

The genes are TRBV29-1 and TRBJ2-5; TRBD1 aligns across 7 bases. CDR1 and CDR2 from the germline V gene are SQVTM and ANQGSEA. V was clipped by 6 bases and J by 5 bases; unmatched bases: 6. This CDR3 is built from 12 residues. CDR3 protein: CSVRTGWETQYF. The CDR3 region has the DNA TGCAGCGTCCGGACAGGTTGGGAGACCCAGTACTTC.

In its sample, this clonotype was seen many times. The J gene is TRBJ2-3, the V gene TRBV7-8; 7 bases line up with TRBD2. Germline V lookup: CDR1 SGHVS, CDR2 FQNEAQ. With 5 bases clipped from V and 1 base from J, the junction kept 12 bases outside the gene matches. This CDR3 contains 17 residues. The CDR3 bases are TGTGCCAGCAGCCCCAGCCCGTTACGGGGGGGCACAGATACGCAGTATTTT. Amino acids: CASSPSPLRGGTDTQYF.

This chain joins TRBV25-1 and TRBJ1-2; D is unresolved. CDR3 length: 13 residues. Per germline, CDR1 MGHDK and CDR2 SYGVNS. V lost 1 base to trimming and J lost 7 bases, with 10 bases between them. The CDR3 here is CASSELGWVGYTF. The CDR3 coding sequence is TGTGCCAGCAGTGAATTAGGGTGGGTTGGCTACACCTTC.

This clonotype was recorded a few times. V usage is TRBV12-3 or TRBV12-4 and J usage is TRBJ2-5; possibly TRBD1 or TRBD2 for D (5 bases each). Trimming shortened V by 7 bases and J by 4 bases, and 19 bases separated the two germline ends. The CDR3 loop spans 15 amino acids. Here the CDR3 DNA reads TGTGCCAGCACCCTTGGCACGGGACGGACAGAGACCCAGTACTTC. It is translated as CASTLGTGRTETQYF.

As to this clonotype: Germline and junction disagree at one end, which may indicate a read error. The chain joins TRBV7-9 to TRBJ1-1; weak D call: TRBD1 (5 bases). Germline V gene sequence: CDR1 SEHNR, CDR2 FQNEAQ (reference sequence). CDR3 size: 14 residues. CDR3 amino acids: CVSSLSRAGAEAFF. Here the CDR3 DNA reads TGTGTCAGCAGCTTAAGTAGGGCGGGGGCTGAAGCTTTCTTT.

This clonotype turned up a few times. The V call is TRBV10-3, the J call TRBJ2-1, with D tentatively TRBD1 (5 bases). The CDR3 contains 14 residues. The germline V and J ends were trimmed by 3 bases and 3 bases, with 9 bases remaining between them. The germline V gene encodes CDR1 ENHRY and CDR2 SYGVKD. The CDR3 reads CAISDVGDYNEQFF. The CDR3 DNA reads as TGTGCCATCAGTGATGTAGGGGACTACAATGAGCAGTTCTTC.

This clonotype has just a few counts. The chain recombines TRBV7-3 with TRBJ2-5; no clear D. Germline-derived CDR1 and CDR2 are SGHTA and FQGTGA. The CDR3 runs to 14 residues. Trimming cost V 0 bases and J 4 bases, with 9 bases left between them. The CDR3 loop reads CASSLTGWSETQYF. The CDR3 DNA sequence: TGTGCCAGCAGCTTAACGGGGTGGTCAGAGACCCAGTACTTC. The variable domain in full, with the rest retrieved from reference TRBV7-3 and TRBJ2-5, is GAGVSQTPSNKVTEKGKYVELRCDPISGHTALYWYRQSLGQGPEFLIYFQGTGAADDSGLPNDRFFAVRPEGSVSTLKIQRTERGDSAVYLCASSLTGWSETQYFGPGTRLLVL.

At least ten counts were recorded for this clonotype. This chain connects TRBV7-2 to TRBJ2-3; 11 bases map to TRBD2. Germline V gene data show CDR1 as SGHTA and CDR2 as FQGNSA. The CDR3 contains 15 residues. With 4 bases clipped from V and 6 bases from J, the junction kept 6 bases outside the gene matches. The CDR3 DNA reads TGTGCCAGCAGCTGGCCGGGACTAGCGGTGGATACGCAGTATTTT. Its protein is CASSWPGLAVDTQYF.

As for this clonotype: At one of its ends the junction is not consistent with the germline gene, which may arise from a read error. The chain carries TRBV9 and TRBJ2-1; 11 nucleotides match TRBD2. Germline V gives CDR1 SGDLS, CDR2 YYNGEE. This CDR3 region has 21 residues. The CDR3 sequence: CASSVTLTGTSGNAAYNEQIF. The DNA of the CDR3 is TGTGCCAGCAGCGTAACCTTAACCGGGACTAGCGGAAATGCTGCATACAATGAGCAGATCTTT.

This clonotype showed up just a few times. The chain uses TRBV7-8 and TRBJ2-1; D tentatively fits TRBD1 or TRBD2 (5 bases each). This CDR3 is 16 amino acids long. The V gene's germline CDR1 is SGHVS and CDR2 FQNEAQ. Between the trimmed V and J ends, which lost 5 bases and 1 base, there was a span of 15 bases. DNA of the CDR3: TGTGCCAGCAGCCCCCCTAGGGACGGTTCCTACAATGAGCAGTTCTTC. Encoded protein: CASSPPRDGSYNEQFF.

The rearrangement links TRBV7-8 to TRBJ2-1; perhaps TRBD1 as D (5 bases). From germline, CDR1 is SGHVS and CDR2 FQNEAQ. Trimming cost V 5 bases and J 3 bases, with 14 bases left between them. This CDR3 is 15 amino acids long. CDR3 coding DNA: TGTGCCAGCAGCCCCAGGGAAGCCCGCTACAATGAGCAGTTCTTC. The encoded protein is CASSPREARYNEQFF. The whole variable domain, filled in from reference TRBV7-8 and TRBJ2-1, reads GAGVSQSPRYKVAKRGQDVALRCDPISGHVSLFWYQQALGQGPEFLTYFQNEAQLDKSGLPSDRFFAERPEGSVSTLKIQRTQQEDSAVYLCASSPREARYNEQFFGPGTRLTVL.

The chain combines TRBV7-3 with TRBJ2-5; TRBD2 matches at 12 bases. This CDR3 comprises 17 residues. The V segment lost 5 bases and the J segment 1 base; nucleotides outside the gene matches: 8. Germline CDR1 and CDR2: SGHTA and FQGTGA. CDR3 region: CASSKTGLAGTQETQYF. In nucleotides, the CDR3 is TGTGCCAGCAGCAAGACCGGACTAGCGGGGACCCAAGAGACCCAGTACTTC.

In the case of this clonotype: One base away lies a much larger clone, so this may be a sequencing read error. The chain joins TRBV11-2 to TRBJ2-7; D gene ambiguous. This CDR3 region has 12 residues. Germline lookup yields CDR1 SGHAT and CDR2 FQNNGV. This CDR3 reads CAGSLDLYEQYF. For the CDR3, the DNA is TGTGCCGGCAGCTTAGATCTCTACGAGCAGTACTTC.

This clonotype came up a few times. The V call is TRBV9, the J call TRBJ2-1; the D call may be TRBD1 or TRBD2 (5 bases each). From germline, CDR1 is SGDLS and CDR2 YYNGEE. Trimming stripped 0 bases from V and 3 bases from J, with 10 bases between. CDR3 length: 15 residues. In DNA, the CDR3 is TGTGCCAGCAGCGTAGCCGGGACCCACTACAATGAGCAGTTCTTC. Amino acids: CASSVAGTHYNEQFF.

In this sample, this clonotype turned up many times. This chain links TRBV6-1 with TRBJ1-1; D is unclear. Between the trimmed V and J ends, which lost 2 bases and 1 base, there was a span of 5 bases. Per germline, CDR1 MNHNS and CDR2 SASEGT. The CDR3 runs 13 residues. Here the CDR3 DNA reads TGTGCCAGCAGTGAATTATCGAACACTGAAGCTTTCTTT. This sequence encodes CASSELSNTEAFF.